This is a list of T cell receptor beta chains from one sample in a study of OX40 agonist ivuxolimab in advanced cancers. Profiling relied on immunoSEQ multiplex PCR, and the TCRdb table lists in-frame clones only, not all of them. In the table there are under 55,000 clones, roughly nine tenths of which are singletons. The sample was CD4+ or CD8+ T cells sorted from blood, taken in a trial of the OX40 agonist ivuxolimab. Every receptor here comes from an adult with an advanced solid tumor such as melanoma, head and neck, liver or kidney cancer. Both conserved end residues are trimmed from each CDR3. The order of the fields is V gene, D gene, clone size, J gene, CDR3 protein. The D gene is left open where the match is weak. Clone size is stated in some rows and not others, as once, few, many or a class when expanded.

TRBV7-2	.	few	TRBJ2-5	ASSFARKETQY
TRBV2	.	.	TRBJ2-5	ASKGASQETQY
TRBV5-1	TRBD1	.	TRBJ2-7	ASSSSTGGIYEQY
TRBV7-8	.	.	TRBJ1-6	ASSFTQGTYSPLH
TRBV9	.	once	TRBJ2-1	ASSTQTGLYSNEQF
TRBV11-2	.	.	TRBJ2-5	ASSAKAHRLQETQY
TRBV11-2	TRBD1	.	TRBJ1-2	ASSRWGSGQDYGYT
TRBV30	.	.	TRBJ1-6	AWSSRYFYNSPLH
TRBV11-2	.	.	TRBJ1-1	ASSLIEGGTEAF
TRBV5-1	.	.	TRBJ1-1	ASSLGTDEAF
TRBV30	.	.	TRBJ1-2	AWSLNRGVYGYT
TRBV5-1	.	.	TRBJ2-7	ASSPRGQTYEQY
TRBV2	.	.	TRBJ1-2	AGGVTLFGYT
TRBV6-6	.	.	TRBJ2-3	ASSYNGGPDTQY
TRBV27	TRBD1	.	TRBJ1-1	ASSLQGATNTEAF
TRBV25-1	.	.	TRBJ2-5	ASSELTQGGETQY
TRBV19	TRBD1	.	TRBJ1-2	ASSDRGLVGYT
TRBV5-1	.	.	TRBJ1-1	ASSYEEVKGHTEAF
TRBV12-5	.	.	TRBJ1-1	ASGPQGNTEAF
TRBV5-1	.	.	TRBJ1-4	ASSLVTNEKLF